The source of this T cell receptor beta chain is a study of resident and recirculating memory T cells in vitiligo. Study information: Epidermis came from shave biopsies of lesional and nonlesional sites, plus PBMCs.

The table came from immunoSEQ multiplex PCR; TCRdb's copy has only in-frame clones and leaves some out. The sample gives tens of thousands of clones, 90% to 95% of which show up once; roughly 5% is in the top ten. Remarks on this clone: Antigen unknown.

The V segment lost 2 bases and the J segment 9 bases; nucleotides outside the gene matches: 18. CDR3 length: 17 residues. Germline CDR1 reads GTSNPN; CDR2 reads SVGIG (reference sequence). Study-level points and caveats: Clonality differed among vitiligo lesions, with no unique dominant clone.

This sequence was found in a male donor with vitiligo. V gene TRBV30 combines with J gene TRBJ2-1, with 8 bases that match TRBD2. Sequencing was performed on blood. The CDR3 is CAWSPSRSGGSLSEQFF. The CDR3 DNA is TGTGCCTGGAGTCCCTCGAGATCGGGGGGGTCTCTATCTGAGCAGTTCTTC.